This paragraph reports one T cell receptor (beta chain). Its antigen remains unknown. Regarding time point: newly diagnosed GD, antithyroid drugs for less than 3 months. PBMCs were the source of the RNA used for TCR sequencing. As collected, the peripheral blood samples measured about 8.1 milliliters each and went into EDTA tubes. TCR beta libraries were built with iRepertoire HTBI primers and Arm-PCR of CDR3 regions. Authors' processing steps: Across samples, 50 to 65 TRBV and 14 TRBJ segments were found. TCRdb reprocessed the multiplex PCR reads with MiXCR, giving one entry per CDR3 protein. TCRdb assigned the V and J calls; the authors' analysis was not used. The sample shows about 200,000 distinct CDR3 sequences, approximately 16% of them seen only once. The sample originates from a study of regulatory T cells in long-lasting Graves disease. Findings and limits, study-wide: New patients shared fewer public clonotypes (around 880) than persistent patients did (about 2,700). Patients with persistent Graves' had lower TCR diversity than newly diagnosed patients.

Per germline, CDR1 SNHLY and CDR2 FYNNEI. The CDR3 is 14 amino acids. V shed 3 bases, J shed 4 bases, and the junction held 3 bases outside the gene matches. The sequence derives from a female donor with Graves disease. The chain employs TRBV2 and TRBJ2-4; 7 nucleotides agree with TRBD2. The specimen was peripheral blood mononuclear cells (PBMCs), collected at new diagnosis, from a patient treated with antithyroid drugs. CDR3 sequence: CASSELGRKNIQYF. CDR3 sequence (DNA): TGTGCCAGCAGTGAGCTCGGGAGGAAAAACATTCAGTACTTC.